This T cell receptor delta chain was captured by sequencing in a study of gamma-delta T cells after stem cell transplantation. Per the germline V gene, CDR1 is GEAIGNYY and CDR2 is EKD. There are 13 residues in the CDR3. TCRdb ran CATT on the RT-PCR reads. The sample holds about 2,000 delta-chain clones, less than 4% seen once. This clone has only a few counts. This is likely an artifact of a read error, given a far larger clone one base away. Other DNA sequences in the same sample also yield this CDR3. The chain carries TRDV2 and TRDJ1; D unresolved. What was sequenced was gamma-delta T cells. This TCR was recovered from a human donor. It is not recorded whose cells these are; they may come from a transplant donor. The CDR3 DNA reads TGTGCCTGTGACACCGAAGACCACGATAAACTCATCTTC. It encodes CACDTEDHDKLIF.